The 20 T cell receptor beta chains reported below all come from one sample, sequenced in a study of blood T cell repertoires in COVID-19. Method: immunoSEQ multiplex PCR; TCRdb's copy keeps in-frame clones and lacks some. Among approximately 240,000 clones, approximately 90% were seen once, and the ten largest hold about 6.9%. Source material: PBMCs or T cells enriched from blood (not recorded which). All receptors derive from a woman aged 25 to 39 with acute COVID-19.

This rearrangement joins TRBV29-1 to TRBJ2-5; D remains unclear. In germline, CDR1 is SQVTM, CDR2 ANQGSEA. With 2 bases removed from V and 5 bases from J, the gap between germline ends came to 15 bases. This CDR3 comprises 14 residues. The CDR3 spells CSVEPGPPWETQYF. CDR3 nucleotide sequence: TGCAGCGTTGAACCTGGCCCACCGTGGGAGACCCAGTACTTC.

CDR3 sequence reads: CASSLPSGSAYEQYF. CDR3 sequence (DNA): TGTGCCAGCAGCCTCCCTAGCGGGAGCGCCTACGAGCAGTACTTC. J is TRBJ2-7 and V is TRBV28, with TRBD2 matching over 10 bases. Unmatched junction bases numbered 7, after V lost 6 bases and J lost 2 bases. This CDR3 spans 15 amino acids. In germline, CDR1 is MDHEN, CDR2 SYDVKM.

The gene calls are TRBV2 and TRBJ1-2; D gene uncertain. The CDR3 loop spans 15 amino acids. Germline V gene sequence: CDR1 SNHLY, CDR2 FYNNEI. Trimming removed 3 bases at V and 0 bases at J, with 11 bases between. CDR3 coding DNA: TGTGCCAGCAGTGAGGTCCGCCGAGCTAACTATGGCTACACCTTC. Translation: CASSEVRRANYGYTF.

Comments on this clone: The junction differs from germline at one of its ends, possibly a read error. V is TRBV6-5 and J is TRBJ1-2; D is undetermined. The CDR3 contains 12 residues. Germline V lookup: CDR1 MNHEY, CDR2 SVGAGI. Here the CDR3 reads CASRYELGGYAF. In nucleotides, the CDR3 is TGTGCCAGCAGATACGAGCTAGGCGGCTACGCCTTC.

V usage is TRBV5-1 and J usage is TRBJ2-2; the match to TRBD1 covers 8 bases. Losses at the gene ends were 4 bases for V and 6 bases for J; bases not matched to a gene: 11. This CDR3 comprises 16 residues. The V gene's germline CDR1 is SGHRS and CDR2 YFSETQ. The CDR3: CASSPDRGTHPGELFF. The CDR3 nucleotides read TGCGCCAGCAGCCCTGACAGGGGAACGCATCCCGGGGAGCTGTTTTTT.

The chain couples TRBV10-3 to TRBJ2-3; a possible D gene is TRBD2 (5 bases). V lost 6 bases to trimming and J lost 0 bases, with 13 bases between them. CDR1 and CDR2 from the germline V gene are ENHRY and SYGVKD. The CDR3 loop spans 15 amino acids. In DNA form, the CDR3 reads TGTGCCATCAGCCCTTCCGGAGGCAGCACAGATACGCAGTATTTT. Encoded protein: CAISPSGGSTDTQYF.

This clone showed up just once. V is TRBV2 and J is TRBJ2-1; D possibly corresponds to TRBD1 (6 bases). CDR3 length equals 14 residues. V was shortened by 10 bases and J by 4 bases, with 17 bases between the two germline ends. From germline, CDR1 is SNHLY and CDR2 FYNNEI. CDR3 DNA sequence: TGTGCCACCCTAACAGGGCCGGATTACAATGAGCAGTTCTTC. Translating gives CATLTGPDYNEQFF.

The V and J genes are TRBV5-1 and TRBJ1-1; D is undetermined. The CDR3 runs to 13 residues. The germline V gene encodes CDR1 SGHRS and CDR2 YFSETQ. The germline V and J ends were trimmed by 4 bases and 7 bases, with 14 bases remaining between them. DNA for the CDR3: TGCGCCAGCAGCGCGGGCCTCTCCGGTGAAGCTTTCTTT. It is translated as CASSAGLSGEAFF. The full variable domain, completed using reference TRBV5-1 and TRBJ1-1, is KAGVTQTPRYLIKTRGQQVTLSCSPISGHRSVSWYQQTPGQGLQFLFEYFSETQRNKGNFPGRFSGRQFSNSRSEMNVSTLELGDSALYLCASSAGLSGEAFFGQGTRLTVV.

This clone was seen more than once but under ten times. The gene calls are TRBV12-2 and TRBJ1-2. TRBV12-2 is termed a pseudogene. The CDR3 has 11 residues. The CDR3: CASRSCYGYTF. CDR3 DNA: TGTGCAAGTCGCTCTTGCTATGGCTACACCTTC.

This clone has only a few counts. The genes are TRBV5-6 and TRBJ1-5; D gene uncertain. Germline V gene data show CDR1 as SGHDT and CDR2 as YYEEEE. The CDR3 is made up of 14 amino acids. V was clipped by 0 bases and J by 6 bases, with 10 bases between them. CDR3 bases: TGTGCCAGCAGCTTGGGGAGGGAACCTCAGCCCCAGCATTTT. Amino acid sequence: CASSLGREPQPQHF.

The genes are TRBV9 and TRBJ1-6; 7 positions match TRBD1. J lost 7 bases, V lost 3 bases, and 4 bases had no gene match. The CDR3 loop spans 14 amino acids. CDR1 is SGDLS, CDR2 YYNGEE, per germline. CDR3 loop: CASSGGQINSPLHF. The CDR3 region has the DNA TGTGCCAGCAGCGGGGGACAGATCAATTCACCCCTCCACTTT.

This chain links TRBV6-1 with TRBJ2-1; 7 bases agree with TRBD2. The CDR3 totals 16 residues. The trim removed 4 bases at V and 1 base at J, leaving 7 bases unmatched. The germline V gene has CDR1 MNHNS and CDR2 SASEGT. In DNA, the CDR3 is TGTGCCAGCAGTGTTTCTAGCGGCGGGTCCTACAATGAGCAGTTCTTC. Translated, it gives CASSVSSGGSYNEQFF.

This rearrangement joins TRBV13 to TRBJ2-3; 9 positions agree with TRBD2. Germline CDR1 reads PRHDT; CDR2 reads FYEKMQ (reference sequence). There are 19 residues in the CDR3. V trimming: 2 bases; J trimming: 2 bases; junction bases outside the gene matches: 14. The CDR3 spells CASSLKTTSGRSHTDTQYF. CDR3 DNA: TGTGCCAGCAGCTTAAAAACGACTAGCGGACGATCTCACACAGATACGCAGTATTTT.

The rearrangement uses TRBV6-5 and TRBJ2-7, with TRBD2 identical over 11 bases. The CDR3 contains 16 residues. CDR1 is MNHEY, CDR2 SVGAGI, per germline. The V gene end was trimmed by 0 bases and the J gene end by 5 bases; junction bases not matched to a gene: 6. This chain's CDR3 is CASSYSIAGGLNEQYF. CDR3 bases: TGTGCCAGCAGTTACTCGATAGCGGGGGGGCTTAACGAGCAGTACTTC.

The chain links TRBV5-1 to TRBJ1-1; 9 bases map to TRBD1. Per the germline V gene, CDR1 is SGHRS and CDR2 is YFSETQ. The CDR3 consists of 11 residues. The V segment lost 4 bases and the J segment 11 bases; nucleotides outside the gene matches: 3. CDR3 bases: TGCGCCAGCAGCGGGGACAGGGCGGCTTTCTTT. Its protein is CASSGDRAAFF.

The J gene is TRBJ1-3, the V gene TRBV7-9; tentative D call: TRBD1 (6 bases). V was trimmed by 3 bases and J by 2 bases, leaving 14 bases between them. The CDR3 spans 16 residues. Germline CDR1 SEHNR, CDR2 FQNEAQ (reference sequence). DNA of the CDR3: TGTGCCAGCAGCTTGGCCAATGGACAGACTGGAAACACCATATATTTT. Its translation: CASSLANGQTGNTIYF.

V usage is TRBV9 and J usage is TRBJ2-5, with 8 bases lining up with TRBD1. Per the germline V gene, CDR1 is SGDLS and CDR2 is YYNGEE. Losses at the gene ends were 0 bases for V and 1 base for J; bases not matched to a gene: 5. The CDR3 is 16 residues long. The CDR3 DNA is TGTGCCAGCAGCGTAGGGGGACAGGTTTCCCAAGAGACCCAGTACTTC. Amino acids: CASSVGGQVSQETQYF.

The rearrangement links TRBV6-2 or TRBV6-3 to TRBJ1-1, with D tentatively TRBD1 (5 bases). CDR1 is MNHEY, CDR2 SVGEGT, per germline. V lost 6 bases to trimming and J lost 1 base, with 9 bases between them. CDR3 length equals 13 residues. CDR3 DNA: TGTGCCAGCAGCCCGGACAAGAACACTGAAGCTTTCTTT. Protein: CASSPDKNTEAFF.

This chain uses TRBV3-1 (or the pseudogene TRBV3-2) with TRBJ1-5, with 9 bases aligning to TRBD1. The germline V gene encodes CDR1 LGHDT and CDR2 YNNKEL (reference sequence). CDR3 length: 14 residues. Trimming at V came to 3 bases and at J to 5 bases, leaving 2 bases not matched to a gene. DNA of the CDR3: TGTGCCAGCAGCCAGGGACAGGGTTATCAGCCCCAGCATTTT. Translation gives CASSQGQGYQPQHF.

This chain uses TRBV19 with TRBJ1-5, with D possibly matching TRBD1 (6 bases). Germline CDR1 LNHDA, CDR2 SQIVND (reference sequence). The V and J ends lost 4 bases and 2 bases respectively, with 15 bases between them. The length of the CDR3 is 16 residues. CDR3 sequence reads: CASSTTLGGGNQPQHF. CDR3 sequence (DNA): TGTGCCAGTAGTACGACCTTAGGGGGGGGCAATCAGCCCCAGCATTTT.